This T cell receptor (beta chain) comes out of a study of glioma-infiltrating T cells after dendritic cell vaccination. For the study at large: Three intradermal dendritic cell vaccine injections were given every two weeks.

Time point in this sample: after dendritic cell vaccination, including at tumor progression/relapse. The assay was immunoSEQ multiplex PCR, and TCRdb's table has in-frame clones only and misses some. The data hold 55,000 to 75,000 clones, with roughly four fifths observed a single time. With 5 bases removed from V and 3 bases from J, the gap between germline ends came to 13 bases. Germline V lookup: CDR1 SQVTM, CDR2 ANQGSEA. The CDR3 sequence is 14 residues long. The chain recombines TRBV29-1 with TRBJ2-2; perhaps TRBD1 as D (6 bases). Sequenced material: blood, taken after dendritic cell vaccination. The TCR originated in a human donor with glioblastoma. The CDR3 sequence: CSVLIGGDTGELFF. The CDR3, as DNA: TGCAGCGTTCTTATAGGGGGAGACACCGGGGAGCTGTTTTTT.